What follows describes a single TCR beta chain. The data were taken from a study of monozygotic twins with inflammatory bowel disease. TCRdb reprocessed the 5' RACE reads and stores each CDR3 protein as one record, lacking DNA. The sample table includes some 150,000 distinct CDR3 sequences. This CDR3 contains 12 residues. Germline V CDR1 and CDR2: SNHLY, FYNNEI. The sample consisted of blood. This receptor was identified in a human donor with ulcerative colitis or Crohn's disease, or a healthy co-twin of an affected twin (not recorded which). V is TRBV2 and J is TRBJ2-3. CDR3 sequence: CATRSGVDTQYF.